One T cell receptor (beta chain) is described in this entry. This specimen belongs to a study of CD8+CD57+ T cells in acquired aplastic anemia. With 6 bases clipped from V and 6 bases from J, the junction kept 9 bases outside the gene matches. The CDR3 covers 14 residues. Germline CDR1 DFQATT, CDR2 SNEGSKA (reference sequence). Both TCR beta VDJ combination and CDR3 sequence profiling were carried out. Genomic DNA was the template for this profiling. TCRdb ran MiXCR on the reads and lists one entry per CDR3 protein. The sample lists 150,000 to 200,000 distinct CDR3 sequences, about 64% occurring once.

J is TRBJ2-1 and V is TRBV20-1; 9 nucleotides align to TRBD2. The sample comprised sorted CD4+, CD8+, or CD8+CD57+ T cells (not recorded which) from PBMCs. The sequence was obtained from a human donor with severe aplastic anemia or a healthy control (not recorded which). CDR3 DNA sequence: TGCAGTGCGGATAGCGGGAGAGGCGCCAATGAGCAGTTCTTC. Encoded protein: CSADSGRGANEQFF.